These 5 T cell receptor beta chains were all obtained from the same sample, sequenced in a study of OX40 agonist ivuxolimab in advanced cancers. Assay: immunoSEQ multiplex PCR; the TCRdb copy retains only in-frame clones and omits some. Altogether roughly 92,000 clones are present, more than 80% being singletons, with the ten largest covering around 5.5%. The sequenced sample was CD4+ or CD8+ T cells sorted from blood, obtained in a trial of the OX40 agonist ivuxolimab. The receptor set was obtained from an adult with an advanced solid tumor such as melanoma, head and neck, liver or kidney cancer.

CDR3 nucleotides: TGTGCCAGCTCACCACGGGGCGGCTATGGCTACACCTTC. Its translation: CASSPRGGYGYTF. The chain has TRBV18 and TRBJ1-2; D perhaps matches TRBD1 (5 bases). Trimming cost V 1 base and J 4 bases, with 7 bases left between them. CDR3 length: 13 amino acids. Germline values: CDR1 KGHSH, CDR2 LQKENI.

The J gene is TRBJ2-3, the V gene TRBV15; 7 bases map to TRBD2. Germline CDR1 and CDR2: LNHNV and YYDKDF (reference sequence). The CDR3 contains 17 residues. Unmatched junction bases numbered 6, after V lost 0 bases and J lost 0 bases. The CDR3 here is CATSRDQTSASTDTQYF. In DNA, the CDR3 is TGTGCCACCAGCAGAGATCAAACTAGCGCTAGCACAGATACGCAGTATTTT. The variable domain in full, with the rest retrieved from reference TRBV15 and TRBJ2-3, is DAMVIQNPRYQVTQFGKPVTLSCSQTLNHNVMYWYQQKSSQAPKLLFHYYDKDFNNEADTPDNFQSRRPNTSFCFLDIRSPGLGDTAMYLCATSRDQTSASTDTQYFGPGTRLTVL.

This rearrangement joins TRBV6-6 to TRBJ1-2; possibly TRBD1 for D (6 bases). The CDR3 runs to 13 residues. Germline V lookup: CDR1 MNHNY, CDR2 SVGAGI (reference sequence). Deletions cut 10 bases from V and 8 bases from J, with 20 bases between. CDR3: CAIRTRTALGYTF. Here the CDR3 DNA reads TGTGCCATCAGAACACGGACAGCTCTGGGCTACACCTTC.

The chain carries TRBV28 and TRBJ1-1; 7 bases match TRBD1. V trimming: 5 bases; J trimming: 4 bases; junction bases outside the gene matches: 7. This CDR3 contains 14 residues. Germline CDR1 is MDHEN and CDR2 is SYDVKM. CDR3 amino acids: CASSPGGLGTEAFF. CDR3 in DNA: TGTGCCAGCAGTCCAGGGGGGTTGGGCACTGAAGCTTTCTTT.

This clone was picked up one time. The chain couples TRBV6-5 to TRBJ2-7; 8 bases agree with TRBD1. The germline CDR1 and CDR2 sequences are MNHEY and SVGAGI. The ends lost 2 bases at V and 2 bases at J; junction bases unmatched: 5. This CDR3 spans 15 amino acids. CDR3 nucleotide sequence: TGTGCCAGCAGTTACCAGGGGGCCGATCCCTACGAGCAGTACTTC. Protein: CASSYQGADPYEQYF.